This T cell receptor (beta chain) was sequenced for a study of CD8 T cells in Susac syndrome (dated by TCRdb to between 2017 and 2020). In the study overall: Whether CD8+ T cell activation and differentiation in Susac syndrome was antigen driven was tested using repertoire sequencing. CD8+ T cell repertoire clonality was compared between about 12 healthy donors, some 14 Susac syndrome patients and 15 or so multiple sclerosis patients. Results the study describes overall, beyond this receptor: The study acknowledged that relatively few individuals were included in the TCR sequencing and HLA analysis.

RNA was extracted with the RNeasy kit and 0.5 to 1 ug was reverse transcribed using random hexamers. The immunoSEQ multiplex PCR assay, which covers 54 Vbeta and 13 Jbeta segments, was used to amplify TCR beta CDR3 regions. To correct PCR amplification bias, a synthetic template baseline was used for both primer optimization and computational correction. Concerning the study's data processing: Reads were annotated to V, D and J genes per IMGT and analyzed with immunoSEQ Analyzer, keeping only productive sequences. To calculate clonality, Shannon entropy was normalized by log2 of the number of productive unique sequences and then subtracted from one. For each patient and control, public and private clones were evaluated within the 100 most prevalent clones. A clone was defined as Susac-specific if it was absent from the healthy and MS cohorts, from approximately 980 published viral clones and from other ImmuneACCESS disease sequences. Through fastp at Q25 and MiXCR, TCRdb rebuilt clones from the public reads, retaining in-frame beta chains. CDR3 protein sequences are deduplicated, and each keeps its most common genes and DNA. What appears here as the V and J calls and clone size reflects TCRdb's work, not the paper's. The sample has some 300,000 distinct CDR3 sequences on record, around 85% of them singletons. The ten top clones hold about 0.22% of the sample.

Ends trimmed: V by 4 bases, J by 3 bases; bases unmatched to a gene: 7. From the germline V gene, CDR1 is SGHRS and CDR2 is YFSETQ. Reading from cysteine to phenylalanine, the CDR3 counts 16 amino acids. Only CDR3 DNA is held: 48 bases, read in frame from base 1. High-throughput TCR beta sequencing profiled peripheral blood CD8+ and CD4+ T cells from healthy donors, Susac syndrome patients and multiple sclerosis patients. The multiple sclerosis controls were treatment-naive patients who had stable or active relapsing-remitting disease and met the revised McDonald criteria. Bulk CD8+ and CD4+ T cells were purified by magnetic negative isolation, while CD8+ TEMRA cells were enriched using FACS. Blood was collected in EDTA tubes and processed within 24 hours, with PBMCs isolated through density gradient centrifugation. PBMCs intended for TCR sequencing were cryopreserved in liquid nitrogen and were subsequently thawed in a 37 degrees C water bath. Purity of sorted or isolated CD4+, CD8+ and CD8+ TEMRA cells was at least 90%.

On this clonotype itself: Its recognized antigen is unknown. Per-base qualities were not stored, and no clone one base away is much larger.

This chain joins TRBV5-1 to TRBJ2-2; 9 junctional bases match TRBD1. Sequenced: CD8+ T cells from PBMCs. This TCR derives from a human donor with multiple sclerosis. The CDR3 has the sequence CASSHIDRGDTGELFF. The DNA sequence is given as TGCGCCAGCAGCCACATCGACAGGGGGGACACCGGGGAGCTGTTTTTT. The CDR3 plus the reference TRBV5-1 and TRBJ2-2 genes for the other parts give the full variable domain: KAGVTQTPRYLIKTRGQQVTLSCSPISGHRSVSWYQQTPGQGLQFLFEYFSETQRNKGNFPGRFSGRQFSNSRSEMNVSTLELGDSALYLCASSHIDRGDTGELFFGEGSRLTVL.